Listed here are 15 T cell receptor beta chains from one sample, sequenced in a study of immune heterogeneity within non-small cell lung tumors. TCR beta CDR3 amplification used multiplex PCR with 32 V and 13 J primers. TCRdb passed the multiplex PCR reads through MiXCR, listing each CDR3 protein once. The profile shows some 4,500 distinct CDR3 sequences, 20% to 25% of them singletons. The authors used approximately 600 ng of bulk tumor genomic DNA per sample as template. Surgeons took several biopsies per primary tumor, spaced far apart, during surgery. Samples came from untreated patients having curative surgery for newly diagnosed non-small cell lung cancer. Sequencing was carried out using lung tumor tissue. The receptor source for this set is a man aged 55 to 70 with non-small cell lung cancer.

The V gene is TRBV2, the J gene TRBJ2-4; maybe TRBD2 (6 bases). The ends were cut back, 2 bases at V and 3 bases at J, with 11 bases in the middle. CDR1 and CDR2 from the germline V gene are SNHLY and FYNNEI. This CDR3 has 15 residues. In DNA form, the CDR3 reads TGTGCCAGCAGTGAAATCGGGACTGGCAAAAACATTCAGTACTTC. It yields the protein CASSEIGTGKNIQYF. The entire variable domain, with the rest obtained from reference TRBV2 and TRBJ2-4, is as follows: EPEVTQTPSHQVTQMGQEVILRCVPISNHLYFYWYRQILGQKVEFLVSFYNNEISEKSEIFDDQFSVERPDGSNFTLKIRSTKLEDSAMYFCASSEIGTGKNIQYFGAGTRLSVL.

V gene TRBV14 combines with J gene TRBJ2-7; D unclear. Germline V gene data show CDR1 as SGHDN and CDR2 as FVKESK. The CDR3 consists of 12 residues. V was cut by 2 bases and J by 2 bases, with 4 bases left in between. CDR3 nucleotides: TGTGCCAGCAGCCAAACTCCCTACGAGCAGTACTTC. It encodes CASSQTPYEQYF.

V gene TRBV5-1 combines with J gene TRBJ2-6; no reliable D call. Germline CDR1 reads SGHRS; CDR2 reads YFSETQ. Deletions cut 1 base from V and 0 bases from J, with 5 bases between. The CDR3 consists of 15 residues. The CDR3 spells CASSLSGSGANVLTF. The CDR3 nucleotides read TGCGCCAGCAGCTTGTCGGGCTCTGGGGCCAACGTCCTGACTTTC.

This clonotype was seen a few times. V gene TRBV20-1 combines with J gene TRBJ2-1; D gene ambiguous. The CDR3 extends over 15 amino acids. Trimming pared 6 bases from V and 6 bases from J, leaving 21 bases between. Germline loops: CDR1 DFQATT, CDR2 SNEGSKA (reference sequence). DNA of the CDR3: TGCAGTGCCAGCACGGGTACTGGAACACGCAATGAGCAGTTCTTC. This encodes CSASTGTGTRNEQFF.

In this sample, this clonotype turned up a few times. The rearrangement uses TRBV30 and TRBJ1-2; TRBD1 is a possible D gene (5 bases). Germline CDR1 and CDR2: GTSNPN and SVGIG (reference sequence). The CDR3 runs 15 residues. Trimming removed 5 bases at V and 8 bases at J, with 24 bases between. This chain's CDR3 is CAWLPPPGIGGGYTF. CDR3 DNA: TGTGCCTGGCTTCCACCCCCAGGGATTGGTGGGGGCTACACCTTC.

This chain uses TRBV11-3 with TRBJ2-1, with TRBD2 identical over 9 bases. The J segment lost 7 bases and the V segment lost 1 base, leaving 14 bases of the junction unmatched. CDR1 and CDR2 (germline): SGHNT, YENEEA. The CDR3 runs 18 residues. CDR3 in amino acids: CASSLVGGGGRASNEQFF. The CDR3 DNA reads TGTGCCAGCAGCTTAGTGGGGGGGGGCGGGAGGGCATCAAATGAGCAGTTCTTC.

Comment on this clonotype: This may be a read error: a much more frequent sequence differs by one nucleotide. The chain recombines TRBV7-8 with TRBJ2-7; the match to TRBD1 covers 9 bases. CDR1 and CDR2 from the germline V gene are SGHVS and FQNEAQ. The CDR3 loop spans 15 amino acids. CDR3 in amino acids: CASSVETGGEYERYF. DNA for the CDR3: TGTGCCAGCAGCGTCGAAACAGGGGGCGAGTACGAGCGGTACTTC. The full variable domain, with the rest looked up from reference TRBV7-8 and TRBJ2-7, is GAGVSQSPRYKVAKRGQDVALRCDPISGHVSLFWYQQALGQGPEFLTYFQNEAQLDKSGLPSDRFFAERPEGSVSTLKIQRTQQEDSAVYLCASSVETGGEYERYFGPGTRLTVT.

Judged by abundance, this clonotype is medium-sized (0.01 to 0.1%). The chain couples TRBV6-1 to TRBJ1-6; D is uncertain. The V end was cut by 2 bases, the J end by 9 bases, with 2 bases between. The CDR3 extends over 11 amino acids. Germline V gene lookup returns CDR1 MNHNS and CDR2 SASEGT. This CDR3 is CASSETSPLHF. The CDR3 coding sequence is TGTGCCAGCAGTGAAACTTCACCCCTCCACTTT.

The chain carries TRBV6-5 and TRBJ1-1, with unresolved D. The CDR3 is made up of 14 amino acids. Germline CDR1 is MNHEY and CDR2 is SVGAGI. Trimming removed 0 bases from V and 0 bases from J, with 5 bases in between. The CDR3 DNA sequence: TGTGCCAGCAGTTACTCGCAGGTGAACACTGAAGCTTTCTTT. Translating it yields CASSYSQVNTEAFF.

This clonotype qualifies as medium-sized (0.01 to 0.1%). The rearrangement uses TRBV28 and TRBJ2-7, with D perhaps assigned TRBD1 or TRBD2 (5 bases each). The germline V gene encodes CDR1 MDHEN and CDR2 SYDVKM. Trimming took off 7 bases at V and 3 bases at J, with 16 bases between the two ends. This CDR3 has 14 amino acids. The CDR3 loop reads CASKSGTEYYEQYF. The CDR3 DNA follows: TGTGCCAGCAAATCCGGGACGGAATACTACGAGCAGTACTTC.

The chain has TRBV6-5 and TRBJ1-5; 7 bases match TRBD1. This CDR3 contains 15 residues. Per germline, CDR1 MNHEY and CDR2 SVGAGI. Trimming at V came to 2 bases and at J to 5 bases, leaving 6 bases not matched to a gene. DNA for the CDR3: TGTGCCAGCAGTTACACCACAGGGGCCGATCAGCCCCAGCATTTT. This sequence encodes CASSYTTGADQPQHF.

This clonotype turned up a few times. This rearrangement joins TRBV5-1 to TRBJ2-5; TRBD2 might be the D (5 bases). CDR3 size: 13 residues. Trimming cost V 5 bases and J 5 bases, with 13 bases left between them. CDR1 is SGHRS and CDR2 is YFSETQ in the germline V gene. This CDR3 reads CASRGTGRETQYF. The CDR3 nucleotides are TGCGCCAGCAGAGGAACGGGAAGGGAGACCCAGTACTTC.

This chain connects TRBV7-6 to TRBJ2-5; D gene uncertain. Looked up from germline, CDR1 is SGHVS and CDR2 is FNYEAQ. The ends were cut back, 0 bases at V and 5 bases at J, with 7 bases in the middle. There are 13 residues in the CDR3. CDR3 region: CASSLAGRETQYF. In DNA, the CDR3 is TGTGCCAGCAGCTTAGCGGGTCGGGAGACCCAGTACTTC. The full variable domain, with the rest looked up from reference TRBV7-6 and TRBJ2-5, is GAGVSQSPRYKVTKRGQDVALRCDPISGHVSLYWYRQALGQGPEFLTYFNYEAQQDKSGLPNDRFSAERPEGSISTLTIQRTEQRDSAMYRCASSLAGRETQYFGPGTRLLVL.

Relative to its sample, this clonotype is medium-sized. The V gene is TRBV6-1, the J gene TRBJ1-3, with a possible D match to TRBD1 (5 bases). Trimming removed 7 bases at V and 2 bases at J, with 12 bases between. Germline CDR1 MNHNS, CDR2 SASEGT. The CDR3 covers 14 residues. The CDR3 here is CASIPTVTGNTIYF. The CDR3, as DNA: TGTGCCAGCATTCCGACAGTGACTGGAAACACCATATATTTT.

This clonotype came up a few times. V and J are TRBV5-1 and TRBJ1-2, with a tentative D call TRBD1 (5 bases). CDR3 length equals 18 residues. The V gene's germline CDR1 is SGHRS and CDR2 YFSETQ. V was clipped by 0 bases and J by 0 bases, with 18 bases between them. The CDR3 reads CASSLEGGGIGANYGYTF. In nucleotides, the CDR3 is TGCGCCAGCAGCTTGGAAGGTGGGGGGATAGGAGCTAACTATGGCTACACCTTC.